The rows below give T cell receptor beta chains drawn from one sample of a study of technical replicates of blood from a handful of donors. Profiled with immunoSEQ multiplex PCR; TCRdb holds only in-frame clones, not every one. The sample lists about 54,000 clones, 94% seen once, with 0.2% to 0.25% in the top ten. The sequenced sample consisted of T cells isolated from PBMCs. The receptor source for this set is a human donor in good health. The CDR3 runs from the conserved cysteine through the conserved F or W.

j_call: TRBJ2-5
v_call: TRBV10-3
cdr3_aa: CAISGGLAGQQTQYF

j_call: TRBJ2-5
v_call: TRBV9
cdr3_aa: CASSVGARGDDGETQYF

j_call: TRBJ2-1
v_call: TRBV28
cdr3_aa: CASSWEGGSEQFF

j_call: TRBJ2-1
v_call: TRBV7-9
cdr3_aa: CASSPVDRYNEQFF

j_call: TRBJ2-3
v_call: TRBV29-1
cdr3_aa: CSVEIAAGTSVTDTQYF

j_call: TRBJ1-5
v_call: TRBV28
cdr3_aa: CASRTNGQGFNQPQHF

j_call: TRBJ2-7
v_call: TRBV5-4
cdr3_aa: CASSLRDLGSYEQYF

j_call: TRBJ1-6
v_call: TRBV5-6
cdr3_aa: CASSLANRGGGSLHF

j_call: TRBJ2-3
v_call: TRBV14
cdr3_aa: CASSPSGQGIDTQYF

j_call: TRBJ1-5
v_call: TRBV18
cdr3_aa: CASSPGGRDQPQHF

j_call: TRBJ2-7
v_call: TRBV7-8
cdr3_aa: CASSSRTAYEQYF

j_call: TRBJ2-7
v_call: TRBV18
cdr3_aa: CASSPPGQFYEQYF

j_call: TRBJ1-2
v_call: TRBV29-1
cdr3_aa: CSVEYSGAGYGYTF

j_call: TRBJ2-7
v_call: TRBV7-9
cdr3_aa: CASSLVPSSYEQYF

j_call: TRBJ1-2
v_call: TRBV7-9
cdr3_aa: CASTAGGNYGYTF

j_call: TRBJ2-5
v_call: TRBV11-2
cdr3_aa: CASSLFSTQYF

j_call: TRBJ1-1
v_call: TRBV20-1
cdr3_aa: CSASMNTEAFF

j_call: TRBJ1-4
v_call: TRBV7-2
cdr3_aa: CASSGTATNEKLFF

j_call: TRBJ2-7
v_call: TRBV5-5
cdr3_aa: CASALGTADYEQYF

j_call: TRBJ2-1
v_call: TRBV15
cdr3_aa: CATSRDLNRAYNEQFF

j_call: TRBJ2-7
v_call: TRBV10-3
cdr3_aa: CAISDLGRGNYEQYF

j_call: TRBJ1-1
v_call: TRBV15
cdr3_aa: CATRGTELNTEAFF

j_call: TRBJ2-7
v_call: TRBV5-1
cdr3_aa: CASSPTAGAGPYEQYF

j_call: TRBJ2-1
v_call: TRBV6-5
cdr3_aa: CASSQGQGAVGEQFF

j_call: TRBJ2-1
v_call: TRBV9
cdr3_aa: CASSIGTGNNYNEQFF

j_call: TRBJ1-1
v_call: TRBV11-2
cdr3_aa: CASSFLGSEAFF

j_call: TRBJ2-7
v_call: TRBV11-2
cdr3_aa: CASSLVDRGSDEQYF

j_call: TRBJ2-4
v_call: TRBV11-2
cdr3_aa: CASSLENGGNIQYF

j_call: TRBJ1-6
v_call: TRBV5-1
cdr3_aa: CASSRKTVQNSPLHF

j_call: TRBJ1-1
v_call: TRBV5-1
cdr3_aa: CASSSPTGGRTEAFF

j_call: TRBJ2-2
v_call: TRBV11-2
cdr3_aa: CASSLDRGQVGELFF

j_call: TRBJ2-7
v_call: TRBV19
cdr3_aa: CASNPRPGFAYEQYF

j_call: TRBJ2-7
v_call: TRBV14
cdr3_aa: CASSQDSGESSYEQYF

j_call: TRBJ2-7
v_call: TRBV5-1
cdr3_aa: CASSTGTGGTYEQYF

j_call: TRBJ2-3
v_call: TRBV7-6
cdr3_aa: CASSLAGGRGDTQYF

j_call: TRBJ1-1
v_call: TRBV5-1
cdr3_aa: CASSGYGQSLYPEAFF

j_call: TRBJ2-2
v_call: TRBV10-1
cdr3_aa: CASSESERGRRVGELFF

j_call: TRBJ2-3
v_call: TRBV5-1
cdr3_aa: CASSYGAGGMDTQYF

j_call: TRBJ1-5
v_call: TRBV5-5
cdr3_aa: CASSLAETGTNQPQHF

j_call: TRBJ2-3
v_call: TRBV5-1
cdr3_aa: CASSLGLAGPTSTDTQYF

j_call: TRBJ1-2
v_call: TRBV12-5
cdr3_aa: CASGPTADGGAGYTF

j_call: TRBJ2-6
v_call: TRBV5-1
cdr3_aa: CASSILPTGGPSGANVLTF

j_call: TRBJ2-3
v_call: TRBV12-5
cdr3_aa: CASGLQQTGFSLIPIVPDTQYF

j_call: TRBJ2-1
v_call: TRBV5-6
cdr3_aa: CASSLRLAGHEQFF

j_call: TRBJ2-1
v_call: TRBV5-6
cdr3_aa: CASSLLRTGLSYNEQFF

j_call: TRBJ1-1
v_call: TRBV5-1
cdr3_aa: CASSYRDISKNTEAFF

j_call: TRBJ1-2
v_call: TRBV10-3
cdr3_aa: CAISELTGSQGYTF

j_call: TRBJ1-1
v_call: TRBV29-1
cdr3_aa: CSTNQQGNTEAFF

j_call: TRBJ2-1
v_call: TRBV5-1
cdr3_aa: CASSPGGLSYNEQFF

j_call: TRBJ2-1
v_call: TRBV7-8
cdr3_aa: CASSLAGFNNEQFF

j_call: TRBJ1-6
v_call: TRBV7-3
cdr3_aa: CASSLGGAYNSPLHF